This TCR beta chain was identified in a study of T-cell memory formation after mild COVID-19. Study-level results: Detection of some responders pre-infection suggested pre-existing cross-reactive memory T cells participated. Balance between CD4 and CD8 was seen in clones contracting day 15 to 85, and a CD4+ lean was seen in later expanders.

The CDR3 spans 14 residues. Trimming took 6 bases from V and 2 from J, leaving 14 bases between them. In germline, CDR1 is SGHVS, CDR2 FNYEAQ. This clonotype showed up just a few times. Its specificity is unknown. MiXCR was run by TCRdb on the 5' RACE reads, yielding one entry per CDR3 protein. In the table there are about 400,000 distinct CDR3 sequences, less than 25% of which are singletons. Material for sequencing was PBMCs or a T cell subset sorted from them (not recorded which). The rearrangement uses TRBV7-6 and TRBJ2-7; D is perhaps TRBD1 (6 bases). This clonotype originated in an adult woman who had mild COVID-19 (a few samples of this study predate the infection). Cell type and time point are not known. CDR3 residues: CASSPGTYTYEQYF. DNA of the CDR3: TGTGCCAGCAGTCCCGGGACATACACCTACGAGCAGTACTTC.